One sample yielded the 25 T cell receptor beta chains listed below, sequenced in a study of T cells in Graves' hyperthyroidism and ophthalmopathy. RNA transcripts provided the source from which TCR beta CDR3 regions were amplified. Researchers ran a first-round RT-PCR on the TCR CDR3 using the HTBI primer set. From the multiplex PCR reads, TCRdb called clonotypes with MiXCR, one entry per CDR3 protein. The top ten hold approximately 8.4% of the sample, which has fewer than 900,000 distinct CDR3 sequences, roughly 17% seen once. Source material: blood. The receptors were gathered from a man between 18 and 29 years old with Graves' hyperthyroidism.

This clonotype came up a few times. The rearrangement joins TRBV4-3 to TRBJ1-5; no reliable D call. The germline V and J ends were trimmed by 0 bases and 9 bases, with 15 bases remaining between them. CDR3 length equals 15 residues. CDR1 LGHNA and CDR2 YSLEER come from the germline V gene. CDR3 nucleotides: TGCGCCAGCAGCCAAGATCGGGGTAGGGCCAGGCCCCAGCATTTT. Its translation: CASSQDRGRARPQHF.

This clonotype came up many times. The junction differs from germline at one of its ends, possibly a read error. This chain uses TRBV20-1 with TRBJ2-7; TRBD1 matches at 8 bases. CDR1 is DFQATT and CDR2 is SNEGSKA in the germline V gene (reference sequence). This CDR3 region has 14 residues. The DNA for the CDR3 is TGTCGAGCAGGGGAGACAGGGGCAGGCTACGAGCAGTACTTC. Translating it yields CRAGETGAGYEQYF.

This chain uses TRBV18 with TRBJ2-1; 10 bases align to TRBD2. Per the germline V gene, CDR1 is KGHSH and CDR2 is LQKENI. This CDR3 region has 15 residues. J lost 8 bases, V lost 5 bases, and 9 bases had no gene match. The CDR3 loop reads CASSVSSGSNHEQFF. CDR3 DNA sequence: TGTGCCAGCTCAGTCTCTAGCGGGAGTAACCATGAGCAGTTCTTC.

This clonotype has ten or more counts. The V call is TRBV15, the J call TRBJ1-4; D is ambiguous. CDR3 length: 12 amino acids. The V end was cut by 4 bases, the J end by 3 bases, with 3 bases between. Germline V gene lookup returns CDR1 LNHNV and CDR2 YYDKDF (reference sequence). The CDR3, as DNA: TGTGCCACCAGCATATCTAATGAAAAACTGTTTTTT. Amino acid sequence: CATSISNEKLFF.

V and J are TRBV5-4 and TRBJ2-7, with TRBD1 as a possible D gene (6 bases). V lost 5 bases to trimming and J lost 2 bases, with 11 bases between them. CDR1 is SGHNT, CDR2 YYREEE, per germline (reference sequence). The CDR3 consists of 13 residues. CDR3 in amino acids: CASRAGQTYEQYF. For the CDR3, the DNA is TGTGCCAGCAGAGCCGGACAGACCTACGAGCAGTACTTC.

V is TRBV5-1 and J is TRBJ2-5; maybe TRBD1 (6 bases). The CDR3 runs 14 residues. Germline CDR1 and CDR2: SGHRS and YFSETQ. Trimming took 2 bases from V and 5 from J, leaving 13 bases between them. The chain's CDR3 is CASSFGQLGETQYF. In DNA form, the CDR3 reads TGCGCCAGCAGCTTCGGACAGTTGGGGGAGACCCAGTACTTC. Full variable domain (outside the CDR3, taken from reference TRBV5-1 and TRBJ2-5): KAGVTQTPRYLIKTRGQQVTLSCSPISGHRSVSWYQQTPGQGLQFLFEYFSETQRNKGNFPGRFSGRQFSNSRSEMNVSTLELGDSALYLCASSFGQLGETQYFGPGTRLLVL.

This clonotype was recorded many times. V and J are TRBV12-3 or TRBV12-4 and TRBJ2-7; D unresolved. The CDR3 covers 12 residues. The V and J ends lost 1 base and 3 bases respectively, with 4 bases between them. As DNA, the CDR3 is TGTGCCAGCAGTTTAGGTTACTACGAGCAGTACTTC. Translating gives CASSLGYYEQYF.

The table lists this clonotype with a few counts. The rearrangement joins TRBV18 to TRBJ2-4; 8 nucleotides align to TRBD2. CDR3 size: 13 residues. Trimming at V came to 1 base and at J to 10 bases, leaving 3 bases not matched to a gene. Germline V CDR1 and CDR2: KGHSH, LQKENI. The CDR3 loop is CASSPRREDIQYF. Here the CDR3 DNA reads TGTGCCAGCTCACCACGGCGGGAGGATATTCAGTACTTC.

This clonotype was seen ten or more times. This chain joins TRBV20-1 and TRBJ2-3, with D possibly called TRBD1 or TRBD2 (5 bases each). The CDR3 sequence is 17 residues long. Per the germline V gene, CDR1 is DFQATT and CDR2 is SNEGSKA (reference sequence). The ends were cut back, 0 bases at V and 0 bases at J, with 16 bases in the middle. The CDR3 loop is CSARDSTADLSTDTQYF. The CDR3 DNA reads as TGCAGTGCTAGAGATTCGACAGCGGATCTTAGCACAGATACGCAGTATTTT.

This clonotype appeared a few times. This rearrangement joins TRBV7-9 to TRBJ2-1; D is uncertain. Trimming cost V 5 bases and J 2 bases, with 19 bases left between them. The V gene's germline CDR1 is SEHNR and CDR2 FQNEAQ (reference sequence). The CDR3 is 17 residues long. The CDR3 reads CASSPGPPRATYNEQFF. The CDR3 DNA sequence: TGTGCCAGCAGCCCAGGTCCCCCAAGGGCCACCTACAATGAGCAGTTCTTC.

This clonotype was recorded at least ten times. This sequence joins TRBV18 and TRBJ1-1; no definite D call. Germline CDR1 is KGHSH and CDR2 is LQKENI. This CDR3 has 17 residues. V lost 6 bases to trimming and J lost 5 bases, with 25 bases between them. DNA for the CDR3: TGTGCCAGCTCGCCGACCTCGACCACGATTCTCGGGACTGAAGCTTTCTTT. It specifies CASSPTSTTILGTEAFF.

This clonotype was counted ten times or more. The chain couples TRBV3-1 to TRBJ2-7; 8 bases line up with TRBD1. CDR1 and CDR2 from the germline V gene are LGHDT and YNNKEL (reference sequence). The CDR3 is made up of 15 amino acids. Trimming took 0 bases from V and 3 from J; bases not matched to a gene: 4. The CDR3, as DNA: TGTGCCAGCAGCCAAGAGAAAGGGACAGGCTACGAGCAGTACTTC. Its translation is CASSQEKGTGYEQYF.

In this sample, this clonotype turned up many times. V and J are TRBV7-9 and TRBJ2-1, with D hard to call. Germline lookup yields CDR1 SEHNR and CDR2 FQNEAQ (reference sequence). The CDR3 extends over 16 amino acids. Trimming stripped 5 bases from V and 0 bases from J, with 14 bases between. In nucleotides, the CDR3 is TGTGCCAGCAGCGCGCCGGCGTGGAGCTCCTACAATGAGCAGTTCTTC. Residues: CASSAPAWSSYNEQFF.

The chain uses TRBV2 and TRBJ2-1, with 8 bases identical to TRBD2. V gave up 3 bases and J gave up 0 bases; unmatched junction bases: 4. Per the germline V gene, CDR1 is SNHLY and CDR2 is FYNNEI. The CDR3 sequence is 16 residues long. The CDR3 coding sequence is TGTGCCAGCAGTGAGTATAGCGGGGACTCCTACAATGAGCAGTTCTTC. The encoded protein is CASSEYSGDSYNEQFF. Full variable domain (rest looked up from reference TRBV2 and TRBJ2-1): EPEVTQTPSHQVTQMGQEVILRCVPISNHLYFYWYRQILGQKVEFLVSFYNNEISEKSEIFDDQFSVERPDGSNFTLKIRSTKLEDSAMYFCASSEYSGDSYNEQFFGPGTRLTVL.

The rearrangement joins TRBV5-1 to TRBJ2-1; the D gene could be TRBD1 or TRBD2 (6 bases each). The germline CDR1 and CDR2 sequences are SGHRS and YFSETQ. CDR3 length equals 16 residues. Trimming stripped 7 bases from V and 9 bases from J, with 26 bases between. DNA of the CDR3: TGCGCCAGCGCCGACCTAACAGGGTCGGGGGATCGTGAGCAGTTCTTC. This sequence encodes CASADLTGSGDREQFF. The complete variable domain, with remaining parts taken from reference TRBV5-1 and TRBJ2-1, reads KAGVTQTPRYLIKTRGQQVTLSCSPISGHRSVSWYQQTPGQGLQFLFEYFSETQRNKGNFPGRFSGRQFSNSRSEMNVSTLELGDSALYLCASADLTGSGDREQFFGPGTRLTVL.

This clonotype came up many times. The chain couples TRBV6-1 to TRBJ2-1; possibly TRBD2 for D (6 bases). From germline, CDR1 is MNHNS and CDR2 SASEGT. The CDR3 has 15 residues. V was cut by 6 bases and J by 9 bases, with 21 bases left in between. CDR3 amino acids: CASRDGGVSIREQFF. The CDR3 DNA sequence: TGTGCCAGCAGGGACGGGGGAGTTTCAATTCGTGAGCAGTTCTTC.

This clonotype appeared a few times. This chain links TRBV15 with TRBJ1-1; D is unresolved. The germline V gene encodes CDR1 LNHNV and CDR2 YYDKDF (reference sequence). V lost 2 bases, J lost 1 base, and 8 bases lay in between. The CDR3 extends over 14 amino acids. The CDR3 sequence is CATSRRGSNTEAFF. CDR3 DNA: TGTGCCACCAGCAGACGGGGTTCGAACACTGAAGCTTTCTTT. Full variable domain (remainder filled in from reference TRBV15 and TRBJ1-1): DAMVIQNPRYQVTQFGKPVTLSCSQTLNHNVMYWYQQKSSQAPKLLFHYYDKDFNNEADTPDNFQSRRPNTSFCFLDIRSPGLGDTAMYLCATSRRGSNTEAFFGQGTRLTVV.

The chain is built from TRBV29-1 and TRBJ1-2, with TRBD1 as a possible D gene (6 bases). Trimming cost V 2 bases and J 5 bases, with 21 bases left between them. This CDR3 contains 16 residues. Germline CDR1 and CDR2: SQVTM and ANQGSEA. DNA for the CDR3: TGCAGCGTTGAAAATCGTAGGCGCGGGGGCCTATATGGCTACACCTTC. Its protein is CSVENRRRGGLYGYTF.

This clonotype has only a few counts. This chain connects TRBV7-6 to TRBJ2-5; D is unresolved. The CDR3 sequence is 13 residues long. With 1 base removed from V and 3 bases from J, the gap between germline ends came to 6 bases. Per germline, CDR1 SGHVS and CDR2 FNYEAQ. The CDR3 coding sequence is TGTGCCAGCAGCTTAGACCCAAAAGAGACCCAGTACTTC. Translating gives CASSLDPKETQYF.

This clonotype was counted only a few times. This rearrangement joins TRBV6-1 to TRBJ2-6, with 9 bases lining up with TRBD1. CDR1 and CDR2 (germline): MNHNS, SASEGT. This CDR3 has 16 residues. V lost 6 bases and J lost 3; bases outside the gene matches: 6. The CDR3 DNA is TGTGCCAGCAGCAAACAGGGGGCGGATGGGGCCAACGTCCTGACTTTC. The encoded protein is CASSKQGADGANVLTF.

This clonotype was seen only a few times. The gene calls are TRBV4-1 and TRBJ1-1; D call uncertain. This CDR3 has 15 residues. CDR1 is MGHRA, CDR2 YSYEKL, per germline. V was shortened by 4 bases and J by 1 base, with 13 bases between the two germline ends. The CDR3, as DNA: TGCGCCAGCAGCCGGGAGAATATGGAGAACACTGAAGCTTTCTTT. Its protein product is CASSRENMENTEAFF.

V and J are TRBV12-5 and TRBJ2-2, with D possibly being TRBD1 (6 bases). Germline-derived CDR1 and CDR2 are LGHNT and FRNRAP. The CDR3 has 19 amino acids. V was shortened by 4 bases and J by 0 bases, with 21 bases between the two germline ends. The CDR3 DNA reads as TGTGCTAGTGGTTCAGGACAGAGTACCTTCCCGTCGAACACCGGGGAGCTGTTTTTT. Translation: CASGSGQSTFPSNTGELFF.

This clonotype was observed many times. The chain's CDR3 is CASSLVAGGVDTQYF. The CDR3 DNA sequence: TGTGCCAGCAGCTTGGTAGCGGGAGGGGTTGATACGCAGTATTTT. The chain uses TRBV7-7 and TRBJ2-3; 11 bases fit TRBD2. V gave up 3 bases and J gave up 6 bases; unmatched junction bases: 5. The germline V gene has CDR1 SSHAT and CDR2 FNYEAQ (reference sequence). There are 15 residues in the CDR3.

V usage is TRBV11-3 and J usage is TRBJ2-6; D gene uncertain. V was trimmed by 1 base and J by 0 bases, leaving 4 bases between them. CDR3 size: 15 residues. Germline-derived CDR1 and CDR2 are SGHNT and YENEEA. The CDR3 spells CASSLGYSGANVLTF. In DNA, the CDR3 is TGTGCCAGCAGCTTAGGTTACTCTGGGGCCAACGTCCTGACTTTC.

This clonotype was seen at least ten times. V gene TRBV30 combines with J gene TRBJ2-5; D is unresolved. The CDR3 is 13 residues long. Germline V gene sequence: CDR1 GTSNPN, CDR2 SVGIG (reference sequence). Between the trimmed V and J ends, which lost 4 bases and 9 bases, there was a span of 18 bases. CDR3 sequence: CAWMVVGWGAQYF. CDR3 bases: TGTGCCTGGATGGTTGTGGGGTGGGGTGCCCAGTACTTC.